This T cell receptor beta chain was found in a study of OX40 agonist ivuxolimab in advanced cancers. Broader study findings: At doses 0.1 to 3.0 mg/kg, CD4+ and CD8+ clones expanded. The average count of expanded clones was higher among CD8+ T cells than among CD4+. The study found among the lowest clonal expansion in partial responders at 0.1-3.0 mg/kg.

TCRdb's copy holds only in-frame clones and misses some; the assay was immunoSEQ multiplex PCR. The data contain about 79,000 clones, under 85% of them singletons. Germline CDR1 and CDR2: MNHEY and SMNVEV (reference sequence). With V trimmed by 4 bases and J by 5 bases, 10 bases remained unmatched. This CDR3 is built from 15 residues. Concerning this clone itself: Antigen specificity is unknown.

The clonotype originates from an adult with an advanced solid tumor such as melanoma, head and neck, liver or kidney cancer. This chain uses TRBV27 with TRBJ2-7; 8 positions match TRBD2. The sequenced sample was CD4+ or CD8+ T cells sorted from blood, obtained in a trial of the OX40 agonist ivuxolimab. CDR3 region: CASSSLAGTNDEQYF. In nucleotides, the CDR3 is TGTGCCAGCAGTTCTTTAGCGGGAACGAACGACGAGCAGTACTTC.